Shown below are 3 T cell receptor beta chains from a single sample sequenced in a study of response to subunit inactivated influenza vaccine. TCRdb re-derived calls from the RT-PCR reads in MiXCR, one entry per CDR3 protein. The table includes about 520,000 distinct CDR3 sequences, more than 7% detected once. Sequencing used PBMCs from blood, obtained around 25 months after vaccination. These receptor sequences come from a man aged 50-75 years who received an inactivated influenza vaccine.

This clonotype was counted a few times. Here the CDR3 omits its conserved ending phenylalanine or tryptophan, so a read error is the likely source. No DNA is shown, since the ends of the CDR3 on it are uncertain; the CDR3 is the one TCRdb lists. This chain joins TRBV10-3 and TRBJ2-7; the table's D call, TRBD2, has no DNA check behind it. From its first to its last residue, the CDR3 has 16 amino acids. Per the germline V gene, CDR1 is ENHRY and CDR2 is SYGVKD. The chain's CDR3 is CAISPPPRGPTTARPE.

V and J are TRBV20-1 and TRBJ2-1; TRBD2 agrees at 13 bases. J lost 3 bases, V lost 7 bases, and 9 bases had no gene match. The germline gives CDR1 DFQATT, CDR2 SNEGSKA (reference sequence). The CDR3 is 16 residues long. The CDR3 region is CSGEGLAGKIYNEQFF. In DNA, the CDR3 is TGCAGTGGTGAGGGACTAGCGGGAAAAATCTACAATGAGCAGTTCTTC.

This clonotype has a handful of counts. The chain couples TRBV12-3 or TRBV12-4 to TRBJ2-1; D remains ambiguous. The CDR3 has 14 residues. The germline V and J ends were trimmed by 3 bases and 0 bases, with 6 bases remaining between them. CDR3 DNA sequence: TGTGCCAGCAGTTTTGGAGCCTCCTACAATGAGCAGTTCTTC. Its protein product is CASSFGASYNEQFF.